These 3 T cell receptor beta chains came from one sample sequenced in a study of blood T cell repertoires in COVID-19 (dated by TCRdb to 2020 to 2022). The library came from the immunoSEQ multiplex PCR assay. Held by TCRdb, this immuneACCESS table contains in-frame sequences only and omits some clones. Under half of the omission traces to an unresolved V gene where checked; the cause of the rest is unknown. Within this sample are about 120,000 clones, with 60% to 85% of them counted one time only. 2% to 2.5% of the sample is taken by the ten largest. The sequencing input was peripheral blood. These receptors were taken from a man aged 65 to 85 with acute or convalescent COVID-19.

The V and J genes are TRBV3-1 (or the pseudogene TRBV3-2) and TRBJ2-3; D gene unclear. V gave up 1 base and J gave up 6 bases, with 20 bases separating them. The CDR3 totals 17 residues. Per the germline V gene, CDR1 is LGHDT and CDR2 is YNNKEL (reference sequence). As DNA, the CDR3 is TGTGCCAGCAGCCAAGTTATCTATCCTACGGGTAGGGATACGCAGTATTTT. Translated, it gives CASSQVIYPTGRDTQYF.

V and J are TRBV7-2 and TRBJ1-1; D remains unclear. The germline CDR1 and CDR2 sequences are SGHTA and FQGNSA. V lost 2 bases, J lost 1 base, and 5 bases lay in between. This CDR3 is built from 13 residues. The CDR3 DNA follows: TGTGCCAGCAGCTTAAAGAGGAACACTGAAGCTTTCTTT. As protein: CASSLKRNTEAFF.

The chain is built from TRBV29-1 and TRBJ2-1; TRBD1 matches 8 bases. This CDR3 comprises 14 residues. The V segment lost 7 bases and the J segment 5 bases; nucleotides outside the gene matches: 10. CDR1 is SQVTM and CDR2 is ANQGSEA in the germline V gene. The CDR3 loop is CSATGQGGNNEQFF. Written as DNA, the CDR3 is TGCAGCGCCACTGGACAGGGTGGAAACAATGAGCAGTTCTTC.